The clone carrying this TCR beta chain appeared a single time. No antigen is known for it. The sample belongs to a study of shared clonotypes between healthy human individuals. Per the germline V gene, CDR1 is SEHNR and CDR2 is FQNEAQ (reference sequence). With 4 bases removed from V and 7 bases from J, the gap between germline ends came to 11 bases. This CDR3 is 14 amino acids long. Study-wide results and caveats: Memory subsets generally showed lower estimated richness than naive subsets. Naive CD4 clonotypes overlapped across a handful of donors at approximately 4.5%.

Across several immunoSEQ plates, the genomic DNA of each subset was split evenly. Clones were sequenced by immunoSEQ multiplex PCR, and TCRdb holds only the in-frame ones, with some missing. This table has about 530,000 clones, almost 97% appearing once. This chain links TRBV7-9 with TRBJ1-6, with D hard to call. The sequence derives from a woman aged 30 to 39 in good health. Sequenced input: naive CD4+ T cells sorted from blood. The subset denotes: CD45RA+ positively selected. The CDR3 protein is CASSSGGENSPLHF. As DNA, the CDR3 is TGTGCCAGCAGCTCGGGAGGTGAGAATTCACCCCTCCACTTT.